The present TCR beta chain was sequenced within a study of cytomegalovirus exposure and HLA in healthy donors. As for the study in general: The same platform as the 500 to 700 first-cohort repertoires was used for the 130 or so validation repertoires, a later analysis reported. Study findings and constraints: According to the study, 180 or so TCR beta chains were cytomegalovirus-associated. Cytomegalovirus status, reportedly, was diagnosed with high specificity and sensitivity by the classifier.

Regarding this clone: Its antigen is as yet unknown.

CDR3 length: 21 amino acids. V gave up 3 bases and J gave up 2 bases; unmatched junction bases: 19. Germline CDR1 and CDR2: MDHEN and SYDVKM. These donors were members of the 120-subject validation cohort, a group separate from the roughly 670-subject first cohort. The repertoire was sequenced with immunoSEQ multiplex PCR; TCRdb's copy has only in-frame clones and lacks some. The top ten clones hold about 6% of a sample with about 160,000 clones, less than 90% of them seen once. Sequencing input: PBMCs. The sequence was collected from a woman aged 25 to 39 in good health and CMV-seronegative. V usage is TRBV28 and J usage is TRBJ1-5; TRBD1 aligns across 10 bases. The CDR3 nucleotides read TGTGCCAGCAGTTTTTATTACCCAGCTAGGGACAGGGGTATGGGCAATCAGCCCCAGCATTTT. It codes for CASSFYYPARDRGMGNQPQHF.